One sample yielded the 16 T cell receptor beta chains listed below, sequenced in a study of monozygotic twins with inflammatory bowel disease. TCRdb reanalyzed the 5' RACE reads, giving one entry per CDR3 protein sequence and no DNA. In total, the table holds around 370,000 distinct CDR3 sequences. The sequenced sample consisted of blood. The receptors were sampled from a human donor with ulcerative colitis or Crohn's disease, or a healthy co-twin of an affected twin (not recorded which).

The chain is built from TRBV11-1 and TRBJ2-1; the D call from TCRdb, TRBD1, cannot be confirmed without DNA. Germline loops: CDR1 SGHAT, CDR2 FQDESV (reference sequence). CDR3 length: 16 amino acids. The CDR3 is CASSGGTGIFYNEQFF.

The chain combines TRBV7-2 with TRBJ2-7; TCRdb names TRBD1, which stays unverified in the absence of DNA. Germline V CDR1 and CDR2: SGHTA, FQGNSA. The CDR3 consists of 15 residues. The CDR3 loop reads CASSLAGTDSYEQYF.

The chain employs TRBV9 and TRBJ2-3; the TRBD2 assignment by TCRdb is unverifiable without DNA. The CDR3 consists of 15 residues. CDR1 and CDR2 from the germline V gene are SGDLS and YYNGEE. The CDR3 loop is CASSHTSGDTDTQYF.

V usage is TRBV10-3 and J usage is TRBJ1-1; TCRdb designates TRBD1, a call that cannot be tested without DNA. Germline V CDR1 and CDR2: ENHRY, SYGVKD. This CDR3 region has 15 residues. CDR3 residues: CAISDRDRRNTEAFF.

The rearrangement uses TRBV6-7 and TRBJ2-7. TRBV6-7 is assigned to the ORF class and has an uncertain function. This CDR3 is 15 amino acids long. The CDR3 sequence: CASSRRALDSYEQYF.

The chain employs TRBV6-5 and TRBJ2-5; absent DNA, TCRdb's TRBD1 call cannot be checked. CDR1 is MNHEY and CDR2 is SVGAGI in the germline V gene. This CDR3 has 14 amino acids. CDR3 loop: CASSYSVGGETQYF.

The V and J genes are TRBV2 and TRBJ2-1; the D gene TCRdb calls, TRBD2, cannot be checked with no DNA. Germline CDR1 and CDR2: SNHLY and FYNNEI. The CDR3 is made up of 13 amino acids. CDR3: CARRTSGVNEQFF. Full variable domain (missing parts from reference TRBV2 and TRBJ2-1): EPEVTQTPSHQVTQMGQEVILRCVPISNHLYFYWYRQILGQKVEFLVSFYNNEISEKSEIFDDQFSVERPDGSNFTLKIRSTKLEDSAMYFCARRTSGVNEQFFGPGTRLTVL.

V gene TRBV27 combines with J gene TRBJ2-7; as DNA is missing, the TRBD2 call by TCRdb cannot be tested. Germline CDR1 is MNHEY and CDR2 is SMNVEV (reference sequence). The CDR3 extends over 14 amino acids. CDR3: CASSLSQSGYEQYF.

The CDR3 sequence: CASSLGGTPQETQYF. The V and J genes are TRBV7-7 and TRBJ2-5; there is no DNA to check the TCRdb D call of TRBD1. The length of the CDR3 is 15 residues. Germline V gene lookup returns CDR1 SSHAT and CDR2 FNYEAQ (reference sequence). Full variable domain (remainder filled in from reference TRBV7-7 and TRBJ2-5): GAGVSQSPRYKVTKRGQDVTLRCDPISSHATLYWYQQALGQGPEFLTYFNYEAQPDKSGLPSDRFSAERPEGSISTLTIQRTEQRDSAMYRCASSLGGTPQETQYFGPGTRLLVL.

The CDR3: CASSNLLGLGYNSGANVLTF. This chain connects TRBV11-2 to TRBJ2-6; TCRdb reports TRBD1, a call that lacks DNA to check it against. The CDR3 extends over 20 amino acids. The germline gives CDR1 SGHAT, CDR2 FQNNGV.

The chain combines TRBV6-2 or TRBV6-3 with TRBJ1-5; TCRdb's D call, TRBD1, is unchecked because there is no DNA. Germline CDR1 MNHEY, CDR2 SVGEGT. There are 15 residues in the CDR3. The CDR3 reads CASLKLQGPNQPQHF.

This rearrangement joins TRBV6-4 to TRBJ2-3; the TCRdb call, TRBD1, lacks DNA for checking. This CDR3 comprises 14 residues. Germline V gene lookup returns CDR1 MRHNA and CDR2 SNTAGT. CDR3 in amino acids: CASSGTGHTDTQYF.

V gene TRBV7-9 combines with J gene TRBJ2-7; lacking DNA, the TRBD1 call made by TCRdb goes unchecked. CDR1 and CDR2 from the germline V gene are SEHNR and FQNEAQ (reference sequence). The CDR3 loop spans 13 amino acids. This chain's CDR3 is CASSRPQGYEQYF. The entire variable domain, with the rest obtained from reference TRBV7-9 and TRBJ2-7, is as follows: DTGVSQNPRHKITKRGQNVTFRCDPISEHNRLYWYRQTLGQGPEFLTYFQNEAQLEKSRLLSDRFSAERPKGSFSTLEIQRTEQGDSAMYLCASSRPQGYEQYFGPGTRLTVT.

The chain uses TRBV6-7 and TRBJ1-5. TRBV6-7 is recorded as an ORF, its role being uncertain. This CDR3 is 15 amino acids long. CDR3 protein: CASYLARISNQPQHF.

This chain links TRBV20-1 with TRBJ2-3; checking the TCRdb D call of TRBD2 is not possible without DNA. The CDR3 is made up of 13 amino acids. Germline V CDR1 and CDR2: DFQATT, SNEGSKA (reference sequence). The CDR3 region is CSGRRAGADTQYF.

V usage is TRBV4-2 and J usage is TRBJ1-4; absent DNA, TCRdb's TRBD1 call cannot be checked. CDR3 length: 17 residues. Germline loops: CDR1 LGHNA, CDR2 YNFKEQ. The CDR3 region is CASSPTVNRAVNEKLFF.